The 24 T cell receptor beta chains listed next were all sequenced from one sample in a study of blood T cells in healthy people across ages. Alongside a J-beta primer mix, a sample-barcoded 5' primer served in a second PCR lasting about 6 to 12 cycles. Each CDR3 protein is one row after TCRdb ran MiXCR on the 5' RACE reads. The data show under 750,000 distinct CDR3 sequences, with less than 60% seen just once and around 23% held by the top ten. The sample consisted of blood. Every receptor here comes from a man aged 80 or over in good health.

The rearrangement links TRBV20-1 to TRBJ2-7, with TRBD1 matching 10 bases. The CDR3 sequence is 16 residues long. Germline V lookup: CDR1 DFQATT, CDR2 SNEGSKA (reference sequence). Unmatched junction bases numbered 8, after V lost 0 bases and J lost 3 bases. CDR3 DNA: TGCAGTGCTAGAGACCCTCGTCGGGACAGGGGCTACGAGCAGTACTTC. Protein product: CSARDPRRDRGYEQYF.

J is TRBJ1-5 and V is TRBV6-6; maybe TRBD1 (6 bases). The CDR3 length is 15 residues. Trimming removed 7 bases from V and 4 bases from J, with 17 bases in between. Germline CDR1 and CDR2: MNHNY and SVGAGI (reference sequence). For the CDR3, the DNA is TGTGCCAGCAATGCCTTTGGGGGGCAGAATCAGCCCCAGCATTTT. Amino acids: CASNAFGGQNQPQHF.

This chain uses TRBV7-2 with TRBJ2-4; D gene uncertain. V was cut by 4 bases and J by 7 bases, with 5 bases left in between. The germline CDR1 and CDR2 sequences are SGHTA and FQGNSA. The CDR3 extends over 11 amino acids. DNA of the CDR3: TGTGCCAGCAGCTCCGGGAACATTCAGTACTTC. Translating it yields CASSSGNIQYF. Full variable domain (missing parts from reference TRBV7-2 and TRBJ2-4): GAGVSQSPSNKVTEKGKDVELRCDPISGHTALYWYRQSLGQGLEFLIYFQGNSAPDKSGLPSDRFSAERTGGSVSTLTIQRTQQEDSAVYLCASSSGNIQYFGAGTRLSVL.

The V and J genes are TRBV6-5 and TRBJ2-7; 10 positions match TRBD2. CDR3 length equals 16 residues. Per the germline V gene, CDR1 is MNHEY and CDR2 is SVGAGI. J gave up 4 bases and V 6 bases, and 12 bases lay outside the gene matches. CDR3 DNA sequence: TGTGCCAGCAGCCCCAGGAGCGGGGGGGCGTGGTACGAGCAGTACTTC. It translates to CASSPRSGGAWYEQYF.

The rearrangement links TRBV4-3 to TRBJ1-2; 8 bases are a match to TRBD1. J lost 10 bases, V lost 5 bases, and 6 bases had no gene match. The CDR3 extends over 12 amino acids. In germline, CDR1 is LGHNA, CDR2 YSLEER. CDR3: CASSALTGDYTF. The CDR3 nucleotides are TGCGCCAGCAGCGCCCTGACAGGGGACTACACCTTC.

This clonotype occurred many times. V is TRBV15 and J is TRBJ2-5; 7 bases line up with TRBD2. Germline CDR1 reads LNHNV; CDR2 reads YYDKDF (reference sequence). The J segment lost 6 bases and the V segment lost 7 bases, leaving 8 bases of the junction unmatched. The CDR3 has 13 amino acids. CDR3 residues: CATNRGGSQTQYF. In nucleotides, the CDR3 is TGTGCCACCAATAGGGGCGGGAGTCAGACCCAGTACTTC.

The V gene is TRBV3-1, the J gene TRBJ2-3, with D tentatively TRBD2 (6 bases). The CDR3 has 16 residues. Germline loops: CDR1 LGHDT, CDR2 YNNKEL (reference sequence). V gave up 3 bases and J gave up 5 bases, with 18 bases separating them. CDR3 in amino acids: CASSQATSLGGDTQYF. The CDR3 bases are TGTGCCAGCAGCCAGGCCACTAGCTTGGGGGGAGATACGCAGTATTTT.

J is TRBJ1-2 and V is TRBV12-3 or TRBV12-4; D unresolved. CDR3 length: 12 amino acids. Trimming left V 3 bases short and J 11 bases short, with 13 bases between. CDR3 sequence reads: CASSLSERGYTF. CDR3 nucleotide sequence: TGTGCCAGCAGTTTGTCGGAGCGAGGGTACACCTTC.

CDR3 amino acids: CSAVGGWVTEAFF. For the CDR3, the DNA is TGCAGTGCCGTGGGGGGTTGGGTCACTGAAGCTTTCTTT. The chain recombines TRBV20-1 with TRBJ1-1; perhaps TRBD1 as D (5 bases). Germline V CDR1 and CDR2: DFQATT, SNEGSKA (reference sequence). The CDR3 loop spans 13 amino acids. Between the trimmed V and J ends, which lost 6 bases and 4 bases, there was a span of 15 bases.

The chain employs TRBV12-3 or TRBV12-4 and TRBJ1-6, with a tentative D call TRBD1 (5 bases). The CDR3 is made up of 16 amino acids. Trimming shortened V by 7 bases and J by 10 bases, and 23 bases separated the two germline ends. In DNA, the CDR3 is TGTGCCAGCACCCCCTCTGGGCAGGGCAGGGACTCACCCCTCCACTTT. Translated: CASTPSGQGRDSPLHF.

The V and J genes are TRBV28 and TRBJ1-1, with D possibly matching TRBD1 (6 bases). Germline V CDR1 and CDR2: MDHEN, SYDVKM. The CDR3 is 15 amino acids. The germline V and J ends were trimmed by 5 bases and 10 bases, with 23 bases remaining between them. CDR3 DNA: TGTGCCAGCAGTCCACCCGGCAGGGGCCCGGGGGGAGCTTTCTTT. Its protein product is CASSPPGRGPGGAFF.

The rearrangement joins TRBV5-8 to TRBJ2-3; D perhaps matches TRBD1 (6 bases). Germline assignment: CDR1 SGHTS and CDR2 YDEGEE. There are 14 residues in the CDR3. V lost 2 bases to trimming and J lost 3 bases, with 10 bases between them. CDR3 residues: CASSFRGVTDTQYF. CDR3 DNA: TGTGCCAGCAGCTTCAGGGGTGTGACAGATACGCAGTATTTT.

CDR3 nucleotide sequence: TGCGCCAGCAGTGAGGAGCAGCATGGAGCCCAGTACTTC. It encodes CASSEEQHGAQYF. This sequence joins TRBV10-1 and TRBJ2-5; D ambiguous. Germline V lookup: CDR1 WNHNN, CDR2 SYGVQD (reference sequence). This CDR3 is built from 13 residues. V gave up 2 bases and J gave up 9 bases, with 13 bases separating them.

The chain carries TRBV2 and TRBJ2-3; D call uncertain. This CDR3 region has 14 residues. The germline gives CDR1 SNHLY, CDR2 FYNNEI. Trimming removed 9 bases at V and 6 bases at J, with 19 bases between. CDR3 sequence (DNA): TGTGCCAGTAGTCCGGGCCGAGGATTGGATACGCAGTATTTT. Translation gives CASSPGRGLDTQYF.

This rearrangement joins TRBV5-1 to TRBJ2-7; TRBD1 is a possible D gene (6 bases). TRBJ2-5 explains the end of the DNA better; the J call may be wrong. Germline lookup yields CDR1 SGHRS and CDR2 YFSETQ. CDR3 length: 14 amino acids. The CDR3: CASSVQGGSETQYF. The CDR3 nucleotides are TGCGCCAGCAGCGTGCAAGGGGGATCAGAGACCCAGTACTTC.

In DNA, the CDR3 is TGTGCCAGCAGTGAAGAATTTGGCTTCTGGTACTTC. It is translated as CASSEEFGFWYF. The rearrangement joins TRBV6-1 to TRBJ2-7; D unresolved. Looked up from germline, CDR1 is MNHNS and CDR2 is SASEGT. This CDR3 contains 12 residues. Trimming pared 1 base from V and 12 bases from J, leaving 13 bases between.

The J gene is TRBJ2-1, the V gene TRBV4-1; 8 nucleotides match TRBD2. Germline V lookup: CDR1 MGHRA, CDR2 YSYEKL. With 2 bases clipped from V and 1 base from J, the junction kept 4 bases outside the gene matches. This CDR3 region has 16 residues. The CDR3 DNA sequence: TGCGCCAGCAGCCAAACCGGGACTAGTTCCTACAATGAGCAGTTCTTC. It encodes CASSQTGTSSYNEQFF.

The chain carries TRBV12-3 or TRBV12-4 and TRBJ1-2; no reliable D call. V lost 1 base and J 1 base, leaving 7 bases between the germline ends. This CDR3 is 14 amino acids long. The CDR3 nucleotides read TGTGCCAGCAGTTTAGGGTTAATTAACTATGGCTACACCTTC. Its translation is CASSLGLINYGYTF.

The CDR3 region has the DNA TGTGCCAGCAGTGGCAAAGCCCCACAGACCCGAGAGCAGTACTTC. This gives the protein CASSGKAPQTREQYF. The V gene is TRBV25-1, the J gene TRBJ2-7; unclear D gene. CDR1 is MGHDK, CDR2 SYGVNS, per germline. This CDR3 spans 15 amino acids. Trimming left V 4 bases short and J 7 bases short, with 20 bases between.

CDR3 coding DNA: TGCAGTGCTATAACAGGGCACATCTACAATGAGCAGTTCTTC. It is translated as CSAITGHIYNEQFF. This rearrangement joins TRBV20-1 to TRBJ2-1; perhaps TRBD1 as D (6 bases). The V end lost 4 bases, the J end lost 3 bases, and 13 bases lay between the germline ends. CDR1 and CDR2 (germline): DFQATT, SNEGSKA (reference sequence). There are 14 residues in the CDR3.

Remarks on this clonotype: This may be a read error: a much more frequent sequence differs by one nucleotide. The chain recombines TRBV6-6 with TRBJ2-1, with D unresolved. This CDR3 is 13 amino acids long. Germline CDR1 is MNHNY and CDR2 is SVGAGI (reference sequence). CDR3 amino acids: CAGRPGPNNEQFF. DNA of the CDR3: TGTGCCGGCAGACCCGGACCCAACAATGAGCAGTTCTTC.

The rearrangement uses TRBV6-5 and TRBJ1-2; TRBD1 is a possible D gene (5 bases). Trimming cost V 7 bases and J 4 bases, with 16 bases left between them. Germline V gene lookup returns CDR1 MNHEY and CDR2 SVGAGI. The CDR3 loop spans 14 amino acids. The CDR3 DNA sequence: TGTGCCAGCAAACTCACGACAGCTTCCTATGGCTACACCTTC. It is translated as CASKLTTASYGYTF.

The genes are TRBV20-1 and TRBJ2-4, with 8 bases aligning to TRBD1. Germline CDR1 DFQATT, CDR2 SNEGSKA (reference sequence). J was trimmed by 13 bases and V by 6 bases; bases with no gene match: 14. CDR3 length: 13 amino acids. CDR3 sequence reads: CSARTGTKGTQYF. In nucleotides, the CDR3 is TGCAGTGCCAGGACAGGGACCAAGGGAACCCAGTACTTC.

The chain is built from TRBV5-1 and TRBJ1-2; tentative D call: TRBD1 (6 bases). Germline loops: CDR1 SGHRS, CDR2 YFSETQ. The V end lost 0 bases, the J end lost 5 bases, and 23 bases lay between the germline ends. The CDR3 has 18 amino acids. The CDR3 protein is CASSLVGGLAAYPYGYTF. CDR3 nucleotide sequence: TGCGCCAGCAGCTTGGTTGGGGGGCTCGCGGCATACCCATATGGCTACACCTTC.